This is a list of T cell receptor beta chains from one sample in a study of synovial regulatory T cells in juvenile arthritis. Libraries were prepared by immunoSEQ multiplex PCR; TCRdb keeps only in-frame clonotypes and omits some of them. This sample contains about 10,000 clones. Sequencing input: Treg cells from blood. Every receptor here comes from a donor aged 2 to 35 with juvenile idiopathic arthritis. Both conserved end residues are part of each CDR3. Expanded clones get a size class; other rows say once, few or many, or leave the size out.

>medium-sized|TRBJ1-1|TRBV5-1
CASSPDRDAEAFF
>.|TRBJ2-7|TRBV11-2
CASSLVPGNRATYEQYF
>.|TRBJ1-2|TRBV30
CASRITNYGYTF
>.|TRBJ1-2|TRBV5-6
CASSLLGARDYGYTF
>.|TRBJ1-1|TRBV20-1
CSAREDREAFF
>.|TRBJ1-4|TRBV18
CASSPPRGGANEKLFF
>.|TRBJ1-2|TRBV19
CASTRGPGLYGYTF
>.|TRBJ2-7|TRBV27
CASSASPISSYEQYF
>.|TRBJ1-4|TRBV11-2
CASSFPGRGKLFF
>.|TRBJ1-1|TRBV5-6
CASSREPLNTEAFF
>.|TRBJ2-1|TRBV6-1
CASSVLEQGGEQFF
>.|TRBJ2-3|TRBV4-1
CASSQVKGTGVVDTQYF
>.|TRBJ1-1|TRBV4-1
CASSQGAVNTEAFF
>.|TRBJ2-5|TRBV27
CASSFMVASIYEQYF
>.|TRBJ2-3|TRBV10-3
CAIGNTDTQYF
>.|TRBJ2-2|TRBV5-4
CASSDRGRYTGELFF
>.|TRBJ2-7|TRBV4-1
CASSQVRTSGRSSYEQYF
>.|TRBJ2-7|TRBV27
CASSSDAYEQYF
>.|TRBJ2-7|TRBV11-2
CASAGRPPPYEQYF
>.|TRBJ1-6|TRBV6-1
CATWERLNSPLHF
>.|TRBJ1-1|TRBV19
CASSTGRLNTEAFF
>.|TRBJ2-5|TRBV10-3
CATLGRSQETQYF
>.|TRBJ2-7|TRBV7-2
CASSLDPGTSAYEQYF
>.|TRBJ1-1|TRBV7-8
CASFSMDPNTEAFF
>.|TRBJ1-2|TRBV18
CASSPPTDQNYGYTF
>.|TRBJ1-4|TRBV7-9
CASTGQANEKLFF
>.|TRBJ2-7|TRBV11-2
CASSLAFGAYEQYF
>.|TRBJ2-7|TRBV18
CASSPPIRGGEVNEQYF
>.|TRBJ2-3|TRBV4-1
CASSPSGRISDTQYF
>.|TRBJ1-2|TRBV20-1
CSARGAYGYTF
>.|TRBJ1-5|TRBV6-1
CASSDRLLSNQPQHF
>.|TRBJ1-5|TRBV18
CASSPQAGQPQHF
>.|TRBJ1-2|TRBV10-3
CASSDGNYGYTF
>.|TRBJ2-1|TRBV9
CASSSPGRGSTNEQFF